Following are 32 T cell receptor beta chains from one sample sequenced in a study of blood T cell repertoires in COVID-19. Method: immunoSEQ multiplex PCR; TCRdb's copy keeps in-frame clones and lacks some. Of roughly 77,000 clones listed, about 80% are singletons. Specimen: peripheral blood. These receptors were collected from a woman between 70 and 85 years old with acute or convalescent COVID-19.

This rearrangement joins TRBV19 to TRBJ2-2; a possible D gene is TRBD2 (5 bases). V was pared by 5 bases and J by 6 bases, with 10 bases between. The length of the CDR3 is 13 residues. Germline V gene lookup returns CDR1 LNHDA and CDR2 SQIVND (reference sequence). The CDR3: CASSFPRAGELFF. The CDR3 bases are TGTGCCAGTAGTTTCCCGAGGGCCGGGGAGCTGTTTTTT.

The rearrangement joins TRBV7-9 to TRBJ1-4; D might be TRBD1 (6 bases). The germline V gene encodes CDR1 SEHNR and CDR2 FQNEAQ (reference sequence). Trimming took 0 bases from V and 7 from J, leaving 12 bases between them. The CDR3 spans 15 residues. The CDR3 coding sequence is TGTGCCAGCAGCTTAGCCCGGACAGTTGGTGAAAAACTGTTTTTT. Residues: CASSLARTVGEKLFF.

This chain connects TRBV7-9 to TRBJ1-1; D remains unclear. The CDR3 length is 15 residues. The germline gives CDR1 SEHNR, CDR2 FQNEAQ (reference sequence). With 4 bases removed from V and 6 bases from J, the gap between germline ends came to 18 bases. The CDR3 sequence is CASSYETGSYPEAFF. The DNA of the CDR3 is TGTGCCAGCAGCTATGAGACGGGTTCCTACCCTGAAGCTTTCTTT.

This sequence joins TRBV6-2 or TRBV6-3 and TRBJ1-2; 12 bases line up with TRBD1. The CDR3 extends over 14 amino acids. The V segment lost 5 bases and the J segment 7 bases; nucleotides outside the gene matches: 5. Germline loops: CDR1 MNHEY, CDR2 SVGEGT. DNA for the CDR3: TGTGCCAGCAGTCAACCGGGACAGGGGGCTGGCTACACCTTC. Encoded protein: CASSQPGQGAGYTF.

The chain employs TRBV3-1 (or the pseudogene TRBV3-2) and TRBJ2-5; perhaps TRBD2 as D (5 bases). Germline V gives CDR1 LGHDT, CDR2 YNNKEL (reference sequence). V was clipped by 4 bases and J by 0 bases, with 15 bases between them. The CDR3 extends over 16 amino acids. This CDR3 reads CASSLRAWEYQETQYF. DNA for the CDR3: TGTGCCAGCAGCCTAAGAGCGTGGGAGTACCAAGAGACCCAGTACTTC.

The chain recombines TRBV23-1 with TRBJ2-1, with a weak D call TRBD2 (5 bases). TRBV23-1 belongs to the ORF category, with a function that is uncertain. This CDR3 comprises 16 residues. The ends were cut back, 4 bases at V and 5 bases at J, with 18 bases in the middle. This chain's CDR3 is CASSLIRGREDNEQFF. The CDR3 nucleotides are TGCGCCAGCAGTCTCATCCGAGGACGGGAAGACAATGAGCAGTTCTTC.

The rearrangement uses TRBV5-6 and TRBJ1-2, with D perhaps matching TRBD1 (6 bases). The CDR3 is made up of 17 amino acids. V lost 1 base, J lost 4 bases, and 20 bases lay in between. Germline V gives CDR1 SGHDT, CDR2 YYEEEE. The CDR3 loop reads CASSLNPGHTRSYGYTF. The CDR3 DNA is TGTGCCAGCAGCTTGAACCCGGGACATACAAGAAGCTATGGCTACACCTTC.

This chain joins TRBV6-1 and TRBJ2-4; 8 bases agree with TRBD1. Germline CDR1 and CDR2: MNHNS and SASEGT. The length of the CDR3 is 16 residues. V shed 2 bases and J 1 base; nucleotides not matched to a gene: 4. CDR3 DNA sequence: TGTGCCAGCAGTGAAAGGACAGGGTGGGCCAAAAACATTCAGTACTTC. This codes for CASSERTGWAKNIQYF.

This sequence joins TRBV7-9 and TRBJ1-1; unclear D gene. V shed 0 bases and J shed 2 bases, with 7 bases lying between them. The germline V gene encodes CDR1 SEHNR and CDR2 FQNEAQ (reference sequence). The CDR3 is 14 amino acids. The CDR3 sequence: CASSLARENTEAFF. The DNA of the CDR3 is TGTGCCAGCAGCTTAGCGCGGGAAAACACTGAAGCTTTCTTT. Full variable domain (remainder filled in from reference TRBV7-9 and TRBJ1-1): DTGVSQNPRHKITKRGQNVTFRCDPISEHNRLYWYRQTLGQGPEFLTYFQNEAQLEKSRLLSDRFSAERPKGSFSTLEIQRTEQGDSAMYLCASSLARENTEAFFGQGTRLTVV.

The V call is TRBV19, the J call TRBJ1-1; 7 nucleotides agree with TRBD1. This CDR3 has 15 amino acids. Germline V gene sequence: CDR1 LNHDA, CDR2 SQIVND (reference sequence). Trimming cost V 9 bases and J 1 base; bases outside gene matches: 11. The chain's CDR3 is CASFPGTEGNTEAFF. CDR3 DNA: TGTGCCAGCTTCCCTGGGACAGAAGGGAACACTGAAGCTTTCTTT.

This chain uses TRBV21-1 with TRBJ2-7; no DNA check was done on the table's D call, TRBD2. TRBV21-1 is designated a pseudogene. The CDR3 sequence is 16 residues long. CDR3 in DNA: TGTGCCAGCTCCAAGGGGGGGCCACAGAAAACCTACGAGCAGTACTTC. Encoded protein: CASSKGGPQKTYEQYF.

The chain recombines TRBV2 with TRBJ1-2; 9 bases map to TRBD1. V was clipped by 6 bases and J by 8 bases; unmatched bases: 13. CDR1 is SNHLY, CDR2 FYNNEI, per germline. The CDR3 is made up of 15 amino acids. CDR3 residues: CASREQGAVVVGYTF. The CDR3 region has the DNA TGTGCCAGCAGAGAACAGGGGGCGGTGGTGGTAGGCTACACCTTC.

The V and J genes are TRBV2 and TRBJ1-5, with 10 positions matching TRBD1. The CDR3 sequence is 15 residues long. Trimming removed 8 bases from V and 4 bases from J; junction bases left unmatched: 8. The V gene's germline CDR1 is SNHLY and CDR2 FYNNEI. The CDR3 nucleotides are TGTGCCAGCGGGCCCAGACAGGGGGCTAATCAGCCCCAGCATTTT. Encoded protein: CASGPRQGANQPQHF.

The chain combines TRBV6-5 with TRBJ2-3; TRBD2 agrees at 9 bases. The V gene's germline CDR1 is MNHEY and CDR2 SVGAGI. J gave up 1 base and V 6 bases, and 5 bases lay outside the gene matches. The CDR3 has 15 amino acids. CDR3 loop: CASRSSGGRTDTQYF. The CDR3 DNA reads as TGTGCCAGCAGGTCGAGCGGGGGGCGCACAGATACGCAGTATTTT.

In this sample, this clone turned up once. In nucleotides, the CDR3 is TGTGCCAGCAGCCCAGTCGGCGGAACCCAGTACTTC. Its translation is CASSPVGGTQYF. This chain uses TRBV7-2 with TRBJ2-5; D gene uncertain. The CDR3 sequence is 12 residues long. Germline V lookup: CDR1 SGHTA, CDR2 FQGNSA. With 5 bases removed from V and 8 bases from J, the gap between germline ends came to 12 bases.

The rearrangement links TRBV13 to TRBJ2-5; maybe TRBD1 (5 bases). Trimming left V 2 bases short and J 5 bases short, with 9 bases between. In germline, CDR1 is PRHDT, CDR2 FYEKMQ (reference sequence). The CDR3 sequence is 13 residues long. This chain's CDR3 is CASSLSGKETQYF. The CDR3 coding sequence is TGTGCCAGCAGCTTATCAGGGAAGGAGACCCAGTACTTC. The full variable domain, its missing parts supplied by reference TRBV13 and TRBJ2-5, is AAGVIQSPRHLIKEKRETATLKCYPIPRHDTVYWYQQGPGQDPQFLISFYEKMQSDKGSIPDRFSAQQFSDYHSELNMSSLELGDSALYFCASSLSGKETQYFGPGTRLLVL.

This clone turned up a few times. J is TRBJ2-5 and V is TRBV19; TRBD2 agrees at 12 bases. V lost 7 bases, J lost 4 bases, and 7 bases stayed unmatched. The CDR3 runs 15 residues. Germline CDR1 and CDR2: LNHDA and SQIVND (reference sequence). CDR3 protein: CASTSSGGGAETQYF. The CDR3 DNA reads as TGTGCCAGTACCTCTAGCGGGGGGGGTGCAGAGACCCAGTACTTC.

A few counts support this clone. This chain links TRBV5-4 with TRBJ2-7; 12 positions agree with TRBD2. Unmatched junction bases numbered 6, after V lost 4 bases and J lost 4 bases. Germline V lookup: CDR1 SGHNT, CDR2 YYREEE (reference sequence). This CDR3 has 15 amino acids. CDR3 residues: CASSITSGGPYEQYF. CDR3 sequence (DNA): TGTGCCAGCAGCATCACTAGCGGGGGGCCGTACGAGCAGTACTTC.

The chain joins TRBV13 to TRBJ2-5; 11 nucleotides agree with TRBD1. This CDR3 is built from 15 residues. Germline CDR1 is PRHDT and CDR2 is FYEKMQ (reference sequence). The V gene end was trimmed by 5 bases and the J gene end by 4 bases; junction bases not matched to a gene: 6. The DNA of the CDR3 is TGTGCCAGCAGCACCGGACAGGGGGCGGGAGAGACCCAGTACTTC. This gives the protein CASSTGQGAGETQYF.

CDR3 sequence: CASSDGQESYEQYF. The CDR3 DNA reads TGTGCCAGCAGCGACGGACAGGAGTCCTACGAGCAGTACTTC. The chain is built from TRBV9 and TRBJ2-7; 7 bases match TRBD1. The CDR3 sequence is 14 residues long. CDR1 is SGDLS and CDR2 is YYNGEE in the germline V gene. V was clipped by 3 bases and J by 1 base; unmatched bases: 4. The full variable domain, rest sourced from reference TRBV9 and TRBJ2-7, is DSGVTQTPKHLITATGQRVTLRCSPRSGDLSVYWYQQSLDQGLQFLIQYYNGEERAKGNILERFSAQQFPDLHSELNLSSLELGDSALYFCASSDGQESYEQYFGPGTRLTVT.

The rearrangement uses TRBV7-3 and TRBJ1-1; D is ambiguous. Trimming shortened V by 1 base and J by 3 bases, and 12 bases separated the two germline ends. From germline, CDR1 is SGHTA and CDR2 FQGTGA. The CDR3 extends over 15 amino acids. The CDR3 is CASSLNGYGDTEAFF. In DNA form, the CDR3 reads TGTGCCAGCAGCTTAAACGGGTACGGGGACACTGAAGCTTTCTTT.

The gene calls are TRBV20-1 and TRBJ2-7; 7 bases match TRBD2. Germline V gene lookup returns CDR1 DFQATT and CDR2 SNEGSKA (reference sequence). This CDR3 is built from 13 residues. The V and J ends lost 3 bases and 4 bases, in that order; junction bases with no gene match: 6. The CDR3 region has the DNA TGCAGTGCTAGTGTGGGGGGGACGTACGAGCAGTACTTC. This translates into CSASVGGTYEQYF.

V and J are TRBV7-6 and TRBJ1-1; tentatively, D is TRBD1 (5 bases). CDR1 SGHVS and CDR2 FNYEAQ come from the germline V gene. Trimming cost V 2 bases and J 5 bases, with 15 bases left between them. The CDR3 extends over 15 amino acids. As DNA, the CDR3 is TGTGCCAGCAGCTTAACGGAGTCAGGGTGGACTGAAGCTTTCTTT. This encodes CASSLTESGWTEAFF.

This clone was found a few times. This sequence joins TRBV5-4 and TRBJ1-6; TRBD1 is a possible D gene (6 bases). With 1 base removed from V and 7 bases from J, the gap between germline ends came to 15 bases. Germline CDR1 reads SGHNT; CDR2 reads YYREEE (reference sequence). This CDR3 spans 16 amino acids. The CDR3 coding sequence is TGTGCCAGCAGCTTGTGGCCAGGGGAGTCCAATTCACCCCTCCACTTT. Protein product: CASSLWPGESNSPLHF.

Note on this clone: An end of the junction differs from the germline gene, which may be a read error. The rearrangement links TRBV7-7 to TRBJ2-5; 9 bases match TRBD2. CDR3 length equals 16 residues. CDR1 and CDR2 from the germline V gene are SSHAT and FNYEAQ (reference sequence). The CDR3 DNA reads TGTGCTAGCAGCTTAGTCGGCGGGGGGGCCGCGGAGACCCAGTACTTC. Translated: CASSLVGGGAAETQYF.

The chain uses TRBV6-2 or TRBV6-3 and TRBJ2-5, with TRBD2 identical over 10 bases. The CDR3 consists of 17 residues. Per germline, CDR1 MNHEY and CDR2 SVGEGT. Trimming took 2 bases from V and 4 from J; bases not matched to a gene: 10. The CDR3 DNA is TGTGCCAGCAGTTACCACTTTCCTAGCGGGGGTCGAGAGACCCAGTACTTC. This sequence encodes CASSYHFPSGGRETQYF.

The chain has TRBV6-5 and TRBJ2-7, with D unresolved. With 3 bases removed from V and 4 bases from J, the gap between germline ends came to 16 bases. This CDR3 is 15 amino acids long. Per germline, CDR1 MNHEY and CDR2 SVGAGI. CDR3 region: CASSYKSLPWYEQYF. CDR3 bases: TGTGCCAGCAGTTATAAGAGTTTACCTTGGTACGAGCAGTACTTC.

V and J are TRBV7-9 and TRBJ2-1; 10 bases fit TRBD2. This CDR3 region has 15 residues. Per germline, CDR1 SEHNR and CDR2 FQNEAQ (reference sequence). The V and J ends lost 1 base and 6 bases, in that order; junction bases with no gene match: 3. The CDR3 DNA follows: TGTGCCAGCAGCTTAGTTCGACTAGCGGGCAATGAGCAGTTCTTC. Translating it yields CASSLVRLAGNEQFF.

The gene calls are TRBV5-1 and TRBJ1-1; D is unclear. The ends were cut back, 0 bases at V and 0 bases at J, with 3 bases in the middle. Per the germline V gene, CDR1 is SGHRS and CDR2 is YFSETQ. This CDR3 region has 13 residues. CDR3 DNA sequence: TGCGCCAGCAGCTTGGTAGTGAACACTGAAGCTTTCTTT. This sequence encodes CASSLVVNTEAFF.

This clone appeared a few times. The genes are TRBV7-2 and TRBJ1-5; 7 bases agree with TRBD1. This CDR3 comprises 13 residues. Unmatched junction bases numbered 4, after V lost 5 bases and J lost 6 bases. Germline V gives CDR1 SGHTA, CDR2 FQGNSA. CDR3 bases: TGTGCCAGCAGCGACAGGGTATCTCAGCCCCAGCATTTT. Translation: CASSDRVSQPQHF.

This sequence joins TRBV24-1 and TRBJ1-1; possible D gene TRBD1, 5 bases. The CDR3 has 14 residues. Trimming shortened V by 7 bases and J by 1 base, and 12 bases separated the two germline ends. Germline lookup yields CDR1 KGHDR and CDR2 SFDVKD. DNA of the CDR3: TGTGCCACCAGAGCGGGACCCCGGAACACTGAAGCTTTCTTT. It is translated as CATRAGPRNTEAFF.

This chain links TRBV3-1 (or the pseudogene TRBV3-2) with TRBJ1-1, with D possibly matching TRBD1 (5 bases). Between the trimmed V and J ends, which lost 0 bases and 11 bases, there was a span of 13 bases. Looked up from germline, CDR1 is LGHDT and CDR2 is YNNKEL (reference sequence). There are 13 residues in the CDR3. CDR3 protein: CASSQDYAGVAFF. The CDR3 DNA is TGTGCCAGCAGCCAAGATTACGCGGGGGTGGCTTTCTTT.